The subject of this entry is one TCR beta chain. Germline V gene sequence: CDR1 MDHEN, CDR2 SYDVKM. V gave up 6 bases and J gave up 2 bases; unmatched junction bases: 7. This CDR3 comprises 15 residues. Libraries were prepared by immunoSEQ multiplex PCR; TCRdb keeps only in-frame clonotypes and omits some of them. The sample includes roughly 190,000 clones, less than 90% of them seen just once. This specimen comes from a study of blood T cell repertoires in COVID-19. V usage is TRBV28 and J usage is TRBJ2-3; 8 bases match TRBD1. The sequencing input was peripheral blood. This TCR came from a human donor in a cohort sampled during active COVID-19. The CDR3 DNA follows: TGTGCCAGCAGCGCCGGGACAGGCTACACAGATACGCAGTATTTT. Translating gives CASSAGTGYTDTQYF.